Following are 10 T cell receptor beta chains from one sample sequenced in a study of blood T cell repertoires in COVID-19. Only in-frame clones appear in the TCRdb table, and some are missing; sequencing was by immunoSEQ multiplex PCR. The sample lists approximately 470,000 clones; roughly nine tenths were seen once. Input material: PBMCs or T cells enriched from blood (not recorded which). These receptors originate from a woman aged 18-29 years who had recovered from COVID-19.

The chain is built from TRBV7-2 and TRBJ1-2; D gene unclear. Germline lookup yields CDR1 SGHTA and CDR2 FQGNSA. CDR3 size: 17 residues. V lost 4 bases to trimming and J lost 0 bases, with 18 bases between them. The CDR3 DNA reads TGTGCCAGCAGCTCCCCCCGGGAGGGCCCTGCTAACTATGGCTACACCTTC. Amino acids: CASSSPREGPANYGYTF.

The gene calls are TRBV4-2 and TRBJ1-6, with D possibly being TRBD1 (5 bases). Trimming stripped 4 bases from V and 0 bases from J, with 22 bases between. The CDR3 is made up of 20 amino acids. Germline CDR1 is LGHNA and CDR2 is YNFKEQ. The CDR3 DNA is TGTGCCAGCAGCCCGACCACTGGGGGAGCCGGGAGCTCCTATAATTCACCCCTCCACTTT. Protein: CASSPTTGGAGSSYNSPLHF.

V and J are TRBV2 and TRBJ1-6; tentatively, D is TRBD1 (5 bases). CDR1 is SNHLY and CDR2 is FYNNEI in the germline V gene. The CDR3 contains 15 residues. V gave up 1 base and J gave up 4 bases, with 8 bases separating them. The CDR3 nucleotides read TGTGCCAGCAGTGAAGGGGGCGCGTATAATTCACCCCTCCACTTT. Amino acids: CASSEGGAYNSPLHF.

This clone came up once. The chain carries TRBV12-3 or TRBV12-4 and TRBJ2-1; D not certain. V lost 4 bases, J lost 10 bases, and 5 bases lay in between. There are 10 residues in the CDR3. The CDR3 bases are TGTGCCAGCAGTTCCGGGGAGCAGTTCTTC. It specifies CASSSGEQFF.

The chain joins TRBV27 to TRBJ2-2; D gene unclear. The CDR3 runs to 17 residues. The germline V gene encodes CDR1 MNHEY and CDR2 SMNVEV (reference sequence). V was clipped by 8 bases and J by 3 bases, with 22 bases between them. The CDR3 DNA reads as TGTGCCAGCCGTCTCTACCCGCGGCACTTCGACACCGGGGAGCTGTTTTTT. Amino acid sequence: CASRLYPRHFDTGELFF.

This rearrangement joins TRBV6-5 to TRBJ2-3; possibly TRBD1 for D (6 bases). This CDR3 has 15 amino acids. Trimming left V 5 bases short and J 0 bases short, with 12 bases between. The germline V gene encodes CDR1 MNHEY and CDR2 SVGAGI. The CDR3 loop reads CASSPQGFSTDTQYF. DNA for the CDR3: TGTGCCAGCAGTCCACAGGGCTTTAGCACAGATACGCAGTATTTT.

A single count supports this clone. V is TRBV28 and J is TRBJ1-4; D gene unclear. The CDR3 extends over 16 amino acids. V was clipped by 8 bases and J by 8 bases, with 24 bases between them. Germline V gene sequence: CDR1 MDHEN, CDR2 SYDVKM. CDR3 region: CASGTWEIIPKEKLFF. CDR3 sequence (DNA): TGTGCCAGCGGTACCTGGGAGATTATTCCAAAAGAAAAACTGTTTTTT. The full variable domain, its missing parts supplied by reference TRBV28 and TRBJ1-4, is DVKVTQSSRYLVKRTGEKVFLECVQDMDHENMFWYRQDPGLGLRLIYFSYDVKMKEKGDIPEGYSVSREKKERFSLILESASTNQTSMYLCASGTWEIIPKEKLFFGSGTQLSVL.

The chain links TRBV5-8 to TRBJ2-2; D might be TRBD2 (6 bases). The CDR3 runs 16 residues. CDR1 and CDR2 from the germline V gene are SGHTS and YDEGEE. Trimming left V 2 bases short and J 1 base short, with 12 bases between. The CDR3 is CASSFRVEGNTGELFF. The CDR3 coding sequence is TGTGCCAGCAGCTTCAGGGTGGAGGGGAACACCGGGGAGCTGTTTTTT.

The sample holds one count of this clone. The rearrangement joins TRBV19 to TRBJ1-2; 7 bases line up with TRBD1. Germline CDR1 and CDR2: LNHDA and SQIVND (reference sequence). This CDR3 has 13 amino acids. Unmatched junction bases numbered 6, after V lost 6 bases and J lost 5 bases. The CDR3 reads CASSWGTVYGYTF. CDR3 DNA: TGTGCCAGTAGCTGGGGGACAGTTTATGGCTACACCTTC. Drawing the rest from reference TRBV19 and TRBJ1-2, the complete variable domain is DGGITQSPKYLFRKEGQNVTLSCEQNLNHDAMYWYRQDPGQGLRLIYYSQIVNDFQKGDIAEGYSVSREKKESFPLTVTSAQKNPTAFYLCASSWGTVYGYTFGSGTRLTVV.

This chain joins TRBV19 and TRBJ1-4; D is uncertain. The CDR3 covers 15 residues. The germline CDR1 and CDR2 sequences are LNHDA and SQIVND (reference sequence). The ends were cut back, 5 bases at V and 8 bases at J, with 18 bases in the middle. CDR3 nucleotide sequence: TGTGCCAGTAGTCCCCTTGAGGGAGGTGGAGAAAAACTGTTTTTT. It encodes CASSPLEGGGEKLFF.